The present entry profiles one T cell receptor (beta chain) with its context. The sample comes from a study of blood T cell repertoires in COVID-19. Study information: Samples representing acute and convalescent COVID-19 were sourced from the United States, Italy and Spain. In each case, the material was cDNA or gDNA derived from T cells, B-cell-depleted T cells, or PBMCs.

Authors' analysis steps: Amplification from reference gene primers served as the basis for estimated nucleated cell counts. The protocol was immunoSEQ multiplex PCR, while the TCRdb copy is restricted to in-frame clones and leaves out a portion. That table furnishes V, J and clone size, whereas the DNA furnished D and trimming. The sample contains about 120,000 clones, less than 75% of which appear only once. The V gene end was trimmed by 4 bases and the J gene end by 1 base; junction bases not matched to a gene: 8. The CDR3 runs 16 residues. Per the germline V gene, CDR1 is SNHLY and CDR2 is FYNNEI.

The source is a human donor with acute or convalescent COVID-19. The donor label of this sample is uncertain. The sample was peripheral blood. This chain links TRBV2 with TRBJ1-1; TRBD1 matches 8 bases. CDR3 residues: CASSGFRTGTNTEAFF. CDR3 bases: TGTGCCAGCAGTGGATTCCGGACAGGGACGAACACTGAAGCTTTCTTT. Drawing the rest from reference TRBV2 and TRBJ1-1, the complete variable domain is EPEVTQTPSHQVTQMGQEVILRCVPISNHLYFYWYRQILGQKVEFLVSFYNNEISEKSEIFDDQFSVERPDGSNFTLKIRSTKLEDSAMYFCASSGFRTGTNTEAFFGQGTRLTVV.